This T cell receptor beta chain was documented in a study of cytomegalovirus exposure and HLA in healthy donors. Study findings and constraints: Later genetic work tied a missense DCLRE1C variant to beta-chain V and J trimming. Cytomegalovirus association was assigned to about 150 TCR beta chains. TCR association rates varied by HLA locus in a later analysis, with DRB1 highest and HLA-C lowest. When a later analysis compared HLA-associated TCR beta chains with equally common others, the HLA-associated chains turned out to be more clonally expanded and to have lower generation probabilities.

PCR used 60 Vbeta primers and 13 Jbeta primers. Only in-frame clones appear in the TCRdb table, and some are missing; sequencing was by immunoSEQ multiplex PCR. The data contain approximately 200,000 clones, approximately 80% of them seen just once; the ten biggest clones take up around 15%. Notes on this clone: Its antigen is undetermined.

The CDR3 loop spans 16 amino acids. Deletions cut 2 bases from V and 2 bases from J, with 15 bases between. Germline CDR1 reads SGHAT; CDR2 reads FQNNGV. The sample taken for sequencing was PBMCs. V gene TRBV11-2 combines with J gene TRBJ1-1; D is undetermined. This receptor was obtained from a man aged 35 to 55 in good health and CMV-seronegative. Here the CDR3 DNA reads TGTGCCAGCAGCTTATTTTCGCACAGTCTTAACACTGAAGCTTTCTTT. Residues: CASSLFSHSLNTEAFF.